The T cell receptor beta chain described here comes from a study of T cell repertoires in cytomegalovirus infection. On the study more broadly: Through public TCR beta signatures, both CMV infection and matching HLA type were indicated.

TCRdb redid the calling of the reads with MiXCR, one entry per CDR3 protein. This table holds approximately 500,000 distinct CDR3 sequences, 15% to 20% found once. Between the trimmed V and J ends, which lost 1 base and 5 bases, there was a span of 12 bases. There are 14 residues in the CDR3. Germline lookup yields CDR1 SEHNR and CDR2 FQNEAQ (reference sequence). Points from the study as a whole: The cumulative frequency of public TCR beta families identified carriers of CMV plus the relevant HLA. CMV-specific TCR beta clonotypes restricted by HLA-C were the ones dominating the ex vivo response.

This clonotype was found many times. Its specificity is not known. This TCR came from a human donor in good health (CMV status not recorded). Some clones in this sample may be carry-over from other donors' samples. What was sequenced was CD8+ T cells from PBMCs. This sequence joins TRBV7-9 and TRBJ2-7; D perhaps matches TRBD2 (7 bases). The CDR3 nucleotides are TGTGCCAGCAGCTTAGGCGGGGGACACGACGAGCAGTACTTC. This encodes CASSLGGGHDEQYF.